This entry lists 16 T cell receptor beta chains sequenced from one sample in a study of T cells in Graves' hyperthyroidism and ophthalmopathy. Amplified regions were TCR beta CDR3 sequences from RNA transcripts. TCR CDR3 underwent first-round RT-PCR with the HTBI primer set. TCRdb recomputed calls from the multiplex PCR reads with MiXCR, one row per CDR3 protein. The profile covers hundreds of thousands of distinct CDR3 sequences, with about 14% appearing a single time and around 12% taken by the ten largest. The source material was blood. The receptors come from a woman in her forties or fifties with Graves' ophthalmopathy.

The chain links TRBV30 to TRBJ2-7; possible D gene TRBD2, 5 bases. The CDR3 extends over 14 amino acids. Trimming took 8 bases from V and 3 from J, leaving 20 bases between them. Germline V gives CDR1 GTSNPN, CDR2 SVGIG (reference sequence). The CDR3 DNA reads as TGTGCCAGCAGCTTCCGGGGAGAGTACTACGAGCAGTACTTC. Its protein product is CASSFRGEYYEQYF.

This clonotype came up many times. This chain uses TRBV27 with TRBJ2-7; D is undetermined. The V and J ends lost 5 bases and 5 bases respectively, with 10 bases between them. CDR1 is MNHEY, CDR2 SMNVEV, per germline (reference sequence). The length of the CDR3 is 12 residues. The CDR3 DNA reads as TGTGCCAGCAGTACTGGAGCAAACGAGCAGTACTTC. It translates to CASSTGANEQYF.

There are a few counts of this clonotype. The chain has TRBV27 and TRBJ1-6; TRBD1 aligns across 7 bases. The CDR3 runs to 14 residues. Germline lookup yields CDR1 MNHEY and CDR2 SMNVEV (reference sequence). Unmatched junction bases numbered 7, after V lost 4 bases and J lost 10 bases. The chain's CDR3 is CASSWDSSFSPLHF. CDR3 DNA sequence: TGTGCCAGCAGTTGGGACAGTTCATTCTCACCCCTCCACTTT.

This clonotype was picked up many times. This chain joins TRBV7-9 and TRBJ2-7, with a possible D match to TRBD2 (6 bases). CDR1 and CDR2 from the germline V gene are SEHNR and FQNEAQ (reference sequence). With 5 bases removed from V and 3 bases from J, the gap between germline ends came to 14 bases. There are 14 residues in the CDR3. CDR3 DNA: TGTGCCAGCAGCGCGGGACCGACTCTCTACGAGCAGTACTTC. It codes for CASSAGPTLYEQYF.

This clonotype was counted a few times. The chain has TRBV20-1 and TRBJ2-7; the match to TRBD2 covers 7 bases. J was trimmed by 4 bases and V by 6 bases; bases with no gene match: 12. The CDR3 is 14 residues long. Germline CDR1 DFQATT, CDR2 SNEGSKA (reference sequence). CDR3 sequence reads: CSAPTSEVPYEQYF. CDR3 nucleotides: TGCAGTGCCCCAACTAGCGAGGTGCCTTACGAGCAGTACTTC.

This rearrangement joins TRBV3-1 to TRBJ2-1; 9 nucleotides line up with TRBD2. From germline, CDR1 is LGHDT and CDR2 YNNKEL (reference sequence). The CDR3 consists of 16 residues. V shed 2 bases, J shed 1 base, and the junction held 3 bases outside the gene matches. In DNA form, the CDR3 reads TGTGCCAGCAGCCAATGGACTAGCGCGTCCTACAATGAGCAGTTCTTC. Its protein is CASSQWTSASYNEQFF.

At least ten counts were recorded for this clonotype. The rearrangement uses TRBV27 and TRBJ1-4; TRBD1 might be the D (5 bases). Germline values: CDR1 MNHEY, CDR2 SMNVEV (reference sequence). Deletions cut 5 bases from V and 4 bases from J, with 11 bases between. The CDR3 covers 14 residues. The CDR3 DNA sequence: TGTGCCAGCAGTAGGGGCGGCGTTAATGAAAAACTGTTTTTT. Amino acid sequence: CASSRGGVNEKLFF. Variable domain in full (rest from reference TRBV27 and TRBJ1-4): EAQVTQNPRYLITVTGKKLTVTCSQNMNHEYMSWYRQDPGLGLRQIYYSMNVEVTDKGDVPEGYKVSRKEKRNFPLILESPSPNQTSLYFCASSRGGVNEKLFFGSGTQLSVL.

This clonotype was seen repeatedly, ten times or more. The chain joins TRBV11-3 to TRBJ2-1; 11 nucleotides line up with TRBD2. V lost 1 base and J lost 4; bases outside the gene matches: 12. Germline V CDR1 and CDR2: SGHNT, YENEEA. This CDR3 is 19 amino acids long. CDR3 nucleotides: TGTGCCAGCAGCTTAGCTGGTTACTCGGGACTAGCGGAATACAATGAGCAGTTCTTC. Translating it yields CASSLAGYSGLAEYNEQFF. Full variable domain (missing parts from reference TRBV11-3 and TRBJ2-1): EAGVVQSPRYKIIEKKQPVAFWCNPISGHNTLYWYLQNLGQGPELLIRYENEEAVDDSQLPKDRFSAERLKGVDSTLKIQPAELGDSAVYLCASSLAGYSGLAEYNEQFFGPGTRLTVL.

This clonotype occurred many times. The V call is TRBV12-3 or TRBV12-4, the J call TRBJ2-1; 9 positions agree with TRBD2. This CDR3 has 16 amino acids. V lost 2 bases, J lost 4 bases, and 6 bases stayed unmatched. The CDR3 DNA follows: TGTGCCAGCAGTTTAAGCGGCGGGAGGGTTTACAATGAGCAGTTCTTC. It codes for CASSLSGGRVYNEQFF.

This clonotype came up many times. This rearrangement joins TRBV7-2 to TRBJ2-1, with no clear D. The length of the CDR3 is 15 residues. In germline, CDR1 is SGHTA, CDR2 FQGNSA. Deletions cut 3 bases from V and 0 bases from J, with 9 bases between. The CDR3 spells CASSFVVSSYNEQFF. CDR3 bases: TGTGCCAGCAGCTTTGTGGTTAGCTCCTACAATGAGCAGTTCTTC. The complete variable domain, with remaining parts taken from reference TRBV7-2 and TRBJ2-1, reads GAGVSQSPSNKVTEKGKDVELRCDPISGHTALYWYRQSLGQGLEFLIYFQGNSAPDKSGLPSDRFSAERTGGSVSTLTIQRTQQEDSAVYLCASSFVVSSYNEQFFGPGTRLTVL.

The sample holds many counts of this clonotype. The chain is built from TRBV28 and TRBJ2-7; D is perhaps TRBD1 (6 bases). CDR1 and CDR2 (germline): MDHEN, SYDVKM. The V and J ends lost 7 bases and 2 bases respectively, with 12 bases between them. The CDR3 sequence is 13 residues long. CDR3 bases: TGTGCCAGCACTGACAGGCCTCCCTACGAGCAGTACTTC. Translation gives CASTDRPPYEQYF. Variable domain in full (rest from reference TRBV28 and TRBJ2-7): DVKVTQSSRYLVKRTGEKVFLECVQDMDHENMFWYRQDPGLGLRLIYFSYDVKMKEKGDIPEGYSVSREKKERFSLILESASTNQTSMYLCASTDRPPYEQYFGPGTRLTVT.

This clonotype was observed many times. The CDR3 region has the DNA TGTGCCAGCAACCCCGGGGTGGCGCTCTACGAGCAGTACTTC. Translated: CASNPGVALYEQYF. The chain recombines TRBV28 with TRBJ2-7; weak D call: TRBD2 (5 bases). The CDR3 spans 14 residues. V was clipped by 7 bases and J by 3 bases, with 16 bases between them. Germline lookup yields CDR1 MDHEN and CDR2 SYDVKM.

This clonotype was seen at least ten times. V usage is TRBV29-1 and J usage is TRBJ2-1; D is ambiguous. Germline loops: CDR1 SQVTM, CDR2 ANQGSEA. The CDR3 has 14 amino acids. V was shortened by 1 base and J by 6 bases, with 13 bases between the two germline ends. CDR3 sequence (DNA): TGCAGCGTTGAAGGTCTAGTGGCAATCAATGAGCAGTTCTTC. This gives the protein CSVEGLVAINEQFF.

Many counts were recorded for this clonotype. The gene calls are TRBV28 and TRBJ2-2; D perhaps matches TRBD2 (6 bases). V dropped 6 bases and J dropped 7 bases, with 18 bases sitting between them. The CDR3 length is 15 residues. Germline V CDR1 and CDR2: MDHEN, SYDVKM. The CDR3 sequence: CASRPRAGQGGELFF. In DNA form, the CDR3 reads TGTGCCAGCAGGCCTCGCGCGGGGCAGGGCGGGGAGCTGTTTTTT.

This clonotype has at least ten counts. This rearrangement joins TRBV7-6 to TRBJ2-3, with 12 bases lining up with TRBD2. The V and J ends lost 3 bases and 7 bases, in that order; junction bases with no gene match: 8. The germline CDR1 and CDR2 sequences are SGHVS and FNYEAQ. There are 16 residues in the CDR3. The CDR3 sequence: CASSLRLAGDGYTQYF. CDR3 nucleotides: TGTGCCAGCAGCTTGCGACTAGCGGGAGACGGGTATACGCAGTATTTT.

The sample holds a few counts of this clonotype. J is TRBJ2-2 and V is TRBV6-1; 8 nucleotides agree with TRBD2. V trimming: 5 bases; J trimming: 1 base; junction bases outside the gene matches: 3. CDR1 and CDR2 from the germline V gene are MNHNS and SASEGT. This CDR3 has 15 residues. The CDR3 reads CASSTAGGNTGELFF. The DNA for the CDR3 is TGTGCCAGCAGTACCGCGGGAGGGAACACCGGGGAGCTGTTTTTT.